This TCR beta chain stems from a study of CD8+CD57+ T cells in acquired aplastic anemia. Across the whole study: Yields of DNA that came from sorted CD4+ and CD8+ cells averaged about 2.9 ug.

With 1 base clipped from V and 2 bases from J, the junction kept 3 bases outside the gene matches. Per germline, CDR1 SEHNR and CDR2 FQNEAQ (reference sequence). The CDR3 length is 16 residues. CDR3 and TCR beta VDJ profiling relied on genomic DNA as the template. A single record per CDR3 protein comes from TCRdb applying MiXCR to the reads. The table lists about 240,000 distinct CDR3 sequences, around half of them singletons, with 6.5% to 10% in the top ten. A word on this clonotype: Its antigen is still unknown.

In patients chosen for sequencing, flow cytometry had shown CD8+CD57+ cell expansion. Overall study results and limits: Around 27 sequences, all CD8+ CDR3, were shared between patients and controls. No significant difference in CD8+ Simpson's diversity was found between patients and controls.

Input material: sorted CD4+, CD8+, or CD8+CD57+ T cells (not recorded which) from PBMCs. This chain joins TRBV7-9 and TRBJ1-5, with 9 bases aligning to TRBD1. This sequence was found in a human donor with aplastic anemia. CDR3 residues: CASSLGDRVGNQPQHF. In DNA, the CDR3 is TGTGCCAGCAGCTTAGGGGACAGGGTTGGCAATCAGCCCCAGCATTTT.